The T cell receptor (beta chain) described here comes from a study of Ad26.COV2.S vaccination and SARS-CoV-2 variants. Looking at the study overall: In the COV1001 trial, the donor was in the Ad26.COV2.S arm. Into the muscle, Ad26.COV2.S was dosed once or twice, 56 days apart.

This table comes from immunoSEQ multiplex PCR, and its TCRdb copy is limited to in-frame clones, with some not included. The sample includes approximately 480,000 clones, 70% to 90% of them seen just once. This clone occurred a few times. Treatment noted: around 19 received Ad26.COV2.S at low or high dose, single or two shots; about 5 received placebo; per-sample allocation not given. On day 63 after the first injection, vaccine and placebo recipients gave samples. In Boston, the donor was an adult between 18-55 years of age. Germline-derived CDR1 and CDR2 are LNHDA and SQIVND (reference sequence). The CDR3 spans 12 residues. V was shortened by 4 bases and J by 7 bases, with 11 bases between the two germline ends.

Material: peripheral blood, obtained in a trial of Ad26.COV2.S vaccine versus placebo. The sequence was obtained from a person aged 18-60 years who received the Ad26.COV2.S COVID-19 vaccine or a placebo. The V and J genes are TRBV19 and TRBJ2-7; no definite D call. CDR3 protein: CASSRAHGEQYF. The CDR3 coding sequence is TGTGCCAGTAGTAGGGCCCACGGTGAGCAGTACTTC. The whole variable domain, filled in from reference TRBV19 and TRBJ2-7, reads DGGITQSPKYLFRKEGQNVTLSCEQNLNHDAMYWYRQDPGQGLRLIYYSQIVNDFQKGDIAEGYSVSREKKESFPLTVTSAQKNPTAFYLCASSRAHGEQYFGPGTRLTVT.